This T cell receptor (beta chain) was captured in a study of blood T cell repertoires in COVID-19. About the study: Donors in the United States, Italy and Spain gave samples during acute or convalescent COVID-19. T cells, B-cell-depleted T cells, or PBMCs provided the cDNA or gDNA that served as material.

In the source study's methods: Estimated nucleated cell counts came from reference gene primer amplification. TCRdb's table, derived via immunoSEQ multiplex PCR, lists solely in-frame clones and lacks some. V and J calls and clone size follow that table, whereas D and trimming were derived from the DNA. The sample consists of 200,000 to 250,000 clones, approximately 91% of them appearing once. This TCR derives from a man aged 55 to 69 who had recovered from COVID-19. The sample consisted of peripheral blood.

CDR3 region: CATSDSRGTGELFF. The CDR3 DNA sequence: TGTGCCACCAGTGATTCAAGGGGGACCGGGGAGCTGTTTTTT. The J gene is TRBJ2-2, the V gene TRBV24-1, with TRBD1 as a possible D gene (6 bases). Germline assignment: CDR1 KGHDR and CDR2 SFDVKD. This CDR3 is 14 amino acids long. Trimming stripped 2 bases from V and 5 bases from J, with 8 bases between.